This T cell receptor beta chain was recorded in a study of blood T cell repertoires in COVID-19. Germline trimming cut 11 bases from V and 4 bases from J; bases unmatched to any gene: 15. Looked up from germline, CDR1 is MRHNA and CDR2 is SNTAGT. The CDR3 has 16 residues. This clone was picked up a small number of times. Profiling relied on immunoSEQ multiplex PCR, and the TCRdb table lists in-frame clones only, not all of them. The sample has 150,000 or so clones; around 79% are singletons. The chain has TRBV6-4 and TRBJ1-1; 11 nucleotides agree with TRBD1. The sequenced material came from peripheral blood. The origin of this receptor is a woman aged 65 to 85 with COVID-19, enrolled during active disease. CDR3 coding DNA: TGTGCCGCCCACCTCGGGACAGGGGGATGGGGCACTGAAGCTTTCTTT. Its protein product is CAAHLGTGGWGTEAFF.